Presented here are 23 T cell receptor beta chains from one specimen sequenced in a study of blood T cells in healthy people across ages. Then a second PCR, running about 7 to 11 cycles, was carried out with a sample-barcoded 5' primer and a J-beta primer mix. TCRdb reprocessed the 5' RACE reads with MiXCR, giving one entry per CDR3 protein. The profile covers under 700,000 distinct CDR3 sequences, with 24% appearing a single time and 8.5% to 9.5% taken by the ten largest. The same sample was also studied in work on T cells of mothers and their children.

The specimen sequenced was blood. The origin of the receptors is a boy aged 5-17 years in good health.

This clonotype has just a few counts. J is TRBJ2-7 and V is TRBV20-1; 9 nucleotides line up with TRBD2. V lost 6 bases, J lost 0 bases, and 15 bases stayed unmatched. Germline V gene sequence: CDR1 DFQATT, CDR2 SNEGSKA (reference sequence). This CDR3 has 17 residues. The DNA of the CDR3 is TGCAGTGCGCTTCTACCAGCGGGGGGCCTTAGCTCCTACGAGCAGTACTTC. Translation: CSALLPAGGLSSYEQYF.

The genes are TRBV12-3 or TRBV12-4 and TRBJ2-4; D is ambiguous. The CDR3 is 11 residues long. Trimming removed 6 bases from V and 7 bases from J, with 7 bases in between. The CDR3 DNA reads as TGTGCCAGCAGACGCTACAACATTCAGTACTTC. It yields the protein CASRRYNIQYF.

For this clonotype: A junction end diverges from the germline sequence, so it may reflect a read error. This chain uses TRBV6-4 with TRBJ2-2; D ambiguous. Per the germline V gene, CDR1 is MRHNA and CDR2 is SNTAGT. This CDR3 has 13 residues. The CDR3 sequence is CANSGSNTGELFF. CDR3 bases: TGTGCCAACAGTGGCTCCAACACCGGGGAGCTGTTTTTT.

This sequence joins TRBV9 and TRBJ2-1; 9 positions match TRBD2. Germline V gene sequence: CDR1 SGDLS, CDR2 YYNGEE. V was clipped by 3 bases and J by 13 bases; unmatched bases: 2. The CDR3 length is 11 residues. CDR3: CASSAGTSQFF. The CDR3 DNA sequence: TGTGCCAGCAGCGCCGGGACTAGCCAGTTCTTC.

The chain recombines TRBV7-8 with TRBJ2-2, with 7 bases lining up with TRBD2. Germline V gene sequence: CDR1 SGHVS, CDR2 FQNEAQ. The CDR3 runs 14 residues. V lost 11 bases to trimming and J lost 2 bases; unmatched junction nucleotides: 8. The CDR3 DNA follows: TGTGCCCGGGGTTCTAGCGGAAACACCGGGGAGCTGTTTTTT. This sequence encodes CARGSSGNTGELFF.

This clonotype came up a few times. The V and J genes are TRBV7-9 and TRBJ2-3; 8 bases agree with TRBD2. CDR1 and CDR2 (germline): SEHNR, FQNEAQ (reference sequence). There are 14 residues in the CDR3. Trimming removed 5 bases from V and 4 bases from J; junction bases left unmatched: 5. In DNA form, the CDR3 reads TGTGCCAGCAGCCAGGGACTAGTCCCAGATACGCAGTATTTT. This encodes CASSQGLVPDTQYF.

This clonotype was seen a few times. The rearrangement links TRBV6-6 to TRBJ2-1; the match to TRBD2 covers 10 bases. Germline CDR1 MNHNY, CDR2 SVGAGI (reference sequence). The J segment lost 13 bases and the V segment lost 6 bases, leaving 12 bases of the junction unmatched. The CDR3 runs to 14 residues. CDR3: CASRANSGGPQQFF. DNA for the CDR3: TGTGCCAGCAGGGCAAATAGCGGGGGGCCGCAACAGTTCTTC.

This clonotype has only a few counts. V and J are TRBV29-1 and TRBJ1-2; TRBD1 might be the D (5 bases). The CDR3 totals 13 residues. V dropped 1 base and J dropped 4 bases, with 10 bases sitting between them. Germline values: CDR1 SQVTM, CDR2 ANQGSEA. The CDR3 sequence: CSVEADSIYGYTF. The CDR3 bases are TGCAGCGTTGAAGCTGACAGCATCTATGGCTACACCTTC.

CDR3 nucleotide sequence: TGTGCCAGCAGTTTAAAGGGGGCGGTTACATATGGCTACACCTTC. Its protein product is CASSLKGAVTYGYTF. The genes are TRBV27 and TRBJ1-2; 7 bases line up with TRBD1. CDR3 length equals 15 residues. Germline CDR1 and CDR2: MNHEY and SMNVEV (reference sequence). Losses at the gene ends were 2 bases for V and 5 bases for J; bases not matched to a gene: 8.

The table lists this clonotype with a few counts. The gene calls are TRBV19 and TRBJ2-2; no clear D gene. V was clipped by 1 base and J by 7 bases, with 7 bases between them. Germline values: CDR1 LNHDA, CDR2 SQIVND (reference sequence). The CDR3 is made up of 13 amino acids. The CDR3 DNA follows: TGTGCCAGTAGTATAGGCGGTGTCGGGGAGCTGTTTTTT. This codes for CASSIGGVGELFF.

DNA of the CDR3: TGTGCCAGCAGCTCCGGACCGGGAAGCTCCTACAATGAGCAGTTCTTC. Translated, it gives CASSSGPGSSYNEQFF. The chain recombines TRBV13 with TRBJ2-1; D is perhaps TRBD2 (5 bases). The CDR3 is 16 residues long. The V and J ends lost 4 bases and 0 bases respectively, with 13 bases between them. Germline V lookup: CDR1 PRHDT, CDR2 FYEKMQ (reference sequence).

This clonotype has more than one count but fewer than ten. The J gene is TRBJ2-7, the V gene TRBV7-2, with 9 bases matching TRBD1. The length of the CDR3 is 16 residues. Germline lookup yields CDR1 SGHTA and CDR2 FQGNSA. Trimming removed 1 base from V and 3 bases from J; junction bases left unmatched: 7. The DNA of the CDR3 is TGTGCCAGCAGCTTAGGGGACAGGGTAGGGTTCTACGAGCAGTACTTC. This codes for CASSLGDRVGFYEQYF.

V and J are TRBV24-1 and TRBJ2-5; TRBD2 matches at 14 bases. This CDR3 is 18 amino acids long. Germline V gene sequence: CDR1 KGHDR, CDR2 SFDVKD. Losses at the gene ends were 4 bases for V and 7 bases for J; bases not matched to a gene: 13. The CDR3 sequence is CATSEPLGTSGRVGTQYF. Here the CDR3 DNA reads TGTGCCACCAGTGAGCCGCTGGGGACTAGCGGGAGAGTCGGGACCCAGTACTTC.

A remark on this clonotype: At one end the junction does not follow the germline gene, possibly because of a read error. The chain recombines TRBV20-1 with TRBJ2-2; 7 nucleotides line up with TRBD1. This CDR3 comprises 15 residues. Germline CDR1 reads DFQATT; CDR2 reads SNEGSKA (reference sequence). CDR3 coding DNA: TGCAGTGCTAGGAGGACAGGCGCAAACACCGGGGAGCTGTCTTTT. It encodes CSARRTGANTGELSF.

The sample holds a few counts of this clonotype. V gene TRBV19 combines with J gene TRBJ2-1; TRBD1 aligns across 8 bases. The DNA end is more similar to TRBJ2-7, so the J call may be wrong. The CDR3 covers 13 residues. The germline CDR1 and CDR2 sequences are LNHDA and SQIVND (reference sequence). The CDR3 nucleotides are TGTGCCAGTAGGCATCAGGGGGCCAACGAGCAGTACTTC. It encodes CASRHQGANEQYF.

V gene TRBV4-1 combines with J gene TRBJ2-1; 7 bases are shared with TRBD2. The CDR3 sequence is 15 residues long. Germline-derived CDR1 and CDR2 are MGHRA and YSYEKL. V shed 3 bases, J shed 5 bases, and the junction held 7 bases outside the gene matches. CDR3 nucleotides: TGCGCCAGCAGCCAGGACCCGGGACTAAACAATGAGCAGTTCTTC. Residues: CASSQDPGLNNEQFF.

The CDR3 DNA reads TGTGCCAGCAGTGAAGAGGGGCAGGGGACTATGCAAGAGACCCAGTACTTC. Translation: CASSEEGQGTMQETQYF. The rearrangement joins TRBV2 to TRBJ2-5; perhaps TRBD2 as D (7 bases). The CDR3 extends over 17 amino acids. Trimming stripped 1 base from V and 2 bases from J, with 17 bases between. The germline gives CDR1 SNHLY, CDR2 FYNNEI. Full variable domain (outside the CDR3, taken from reference TRBV2 and TRBJ2-5): EPEVTQTPSHQVTQMGQEVILRCVPISNHLYFYWYRQILGQKVEFLVSFYNNEISEKSEIFDDQFSVERPDGSNFTLKIRSTKLEDSAMYFCASSEEGQGTMQETQYFGPGTRLLVL.

Many counts were recorded for this clonotype. The V and J genes are TRBV20-1 and TRBJ2-7; the D gene is possibly TRBD1 (5 bases). Germline lookup yields CDR1 DFQATT and CDR2 SNEGSKA (reference sequence). This CDR3 has 14 amino acids. Trimming cost V 3 bases and J 3 bases, with 15 bases left between them. The CDR3 region has the DNA TGCAGTGCTAGTAAGCCACAGGACCTCTACGAGCAGTACTTC. This codes for CSASKPQDLYEQYF.

This rearrangement joins TRBV12-3 or TRBV12-4 to TRBJ2-5; D remains unclear. V was shortened by 6 bases and J by 3 bases, with 14 bases between the two germline ends. This CDR3 region has 14 residues. The CDR3 protein is CASRARVLEETQYF. CDR3 sequence (DNA): TGTGCCAGCAGGGCCCGGGTACTTGAAGAGACCCAGTACTTC.

The table lists this clonotype with a few counts. The gene calls are TRBV18 and TRBJ2-1; weak D call: TRBD1 (5 bases). This CDR3 is built from 15 residues. V lost 6 bases to trimming and J lost 4 bases, with 16 bases between them. Germline-derived CDR1 and CDR2 are KGHSH and LQKENI. The CDR3 region has the DNA TGTGCCAGCTCGGCGTCGTGGGGCGAGTACAATGAGCAGTTCTTC. Protein: CASSASWGEYNEQFF. The full variable domain, completed using reference TRBV18 and TRBJ2-1, is NAGVMQNPRHLVRRRGQEARLRCSPMKGHSHVYWYRQLPEEGLKFMVYLQKENIIDESGMPKERFSAEFPKEGPSILRIQQVVRGDSAAYFCASSASWGEYNEQFFGPGTRLTVL.

The V call is TRBV6-1, the J call TRBJ2-1; 12 bases align to TRBD2. With 6 bases clipped from V and 6 bases from J, the junction kept 12 bases outside the gene matches. Germline CDR1 MNHNS, CDR2 SASEGT. The CDR3 length is 17 residues. CDR3 DNA: TGTGCCAGCAGCCCCCCTGGACTAGCGGGGACCAGCAATGAGCAGTTCTTC. Translated, it gives CASSPPGLAGTSNEQFF.

This clonotype has more than one count but fewer than ten. The chain recombines TRBV20-1 with TRBJ1-1; 8 bases map to TRBD1. The junction had 4 bases not matched to a gene; V was cut back by 3 bases and J by 4 bases. CDR3 length equals 13 residues. CDR1 is DFQATT, CDR2 SNEGSKA, per germline (reference sequence). DNA of the CDR3: TGCAGTGCTAGCAGGGGGCGGTCCACTGAAGCTTTCTTT. It codes for CSASRGRSTEAFF.

In this sample, this clonotype turned up a few times. V is TRBV27 and J is TRBJ2-1; 8 nucleotides agree with TRBD2. The CDR3 runs 14 residues. The germline V gene has CDR1 MNHEY and CDR2 SMNVEV (reference sequence). V lost 5 bases to trimming and J lost 10 bases; unmatched junction nucleotides: 10. The CDR3 protein is CASSLGLDAVEQFF. Written as DNA, the CDR3 is TGTGCCAGCAGTCTGGGACTAGATGCAGTCGAGCAGTTCTTC.